These T cell receptor beta chains were read from a single sample in a study of regulatory T cells in long-lasting Graves disease. A single record per CDR3 protein comes from TCRdb applying MiXCR to the multiplex PCR reads. The table includes roughly 520,000 distinct CDR3 sequences, more than 10% detected once. These records were also assigned to another study, of T cells in Graves' hyperthyroidism and ophthalmopathy.

The starting material was peripheral blood mononuclear cells (PBMCs), obtained at new diagnosis, from a patient treated with antithyroid drugs. The receptors originated from a woman aged 25-40 years with Graves disease. The CDR3 runs from the conserved cysteine through the conserved F or W. D genes are given only for firm matches. Some rows have no size entry. The others give once, few or many, or a class for an expanded clone.

J gene: TRBJ1-2
V gene: TRBV28
clone size: many
D gene: TRBD1
CDR3 protein: CASRNRGQVYGYTF
CDR3 DNA: TGTGCCAGCAGGAACAGGGGGCAGGTCTATGGCTACACCTTC

J gene: TRBJ2-1
V gene: TRBV4-3
clone size: -
D gene: -
CDR3 protein: CASSLERVPYNEQFF
CDR3 DNA: TGCGCCAGCAGCCTAGAGCGGGTTCCCTACAATGAGCAGTTCTTC

J gene: TRBJ2-5
V gene: TRBV12-3/TRBV12-4
clone size: many
D gene: TRBD1
CDR3 protein: CASSIRTGQETQYF
CDR3 DNA: TGTGCCAGCAGCATAAGGACAGGCCAAGAGACCCAGTACTTC

J gene: TRBJ2-7
V gene: TRBV20-1
clone size: -
D gene: -
CDR3 protein: CSAEVQGGTPTKAGAPPYEQYF
CDR3 DNA: TGCAGTGCTGAAGTCCAGGGTGGGACACCGACGAAGGCGGGAGCTCCCCCCTACGAGCAGTACTTC

J gene: TRBJ2-2
V gene: TRBV7-9
clone size: -
D gene: -
CDR3 protein: CASSSNPNTGELFF
CDR3 DNA: TGTGCCAGCAGCTCGAACCCGAACACCGGGGAGCTGTTTTTT

J gene: TRBJ2-1
V gene: TRBV28
clone size: few
D gene: -
CDR3 protein: CASSKQPSYNEQFF
CDR3 DNA: TGTGCCAGCAGTAAGCAGCCTTCCTACAATGAGCAGTTCTTC

J gene: TRBJ2-6
V gene: TRBV3-1
clone size: few
D gene: -
CDR3 protein: CASSRDHSGANVLTF
CDR3 DNA: TGTGCCAGCAGCCGGGACCACTCTGGGGCCAACGTCCTGACTTTC

J gene: TRBJ1-5
V gene: TRBV2
clone size: many
D gene: -
CDR3 protein: CASSGGGLNQPQHF
CDR3 DNA: TGTGCCAGCAGTGGGGGGGGCCTCAATCAGCCCCAGCATTTT

J gene: TRBJ1-6
V gene: TRBV7-6
clone size: many
D gene: -
CDR3 protein: CASSLGGGPYNSPLHF
CDR3 DNA: TGTGCCAGCAGCTTAGGTGGAGGACCTTATAATTCACCCCTCCACTTT

J gene: TRBJ2-5
V gene: TRBV11-2
clone size: many
D gene: -
CDR3 protein: CASSSTHGVEETQYF
CDR3 DNA: TGTGCCAGCAGCTCGACCCATGGGGTAGAAGAGACCCAGTACTTC

J gene: TRBJ2-3
V gene: TRBV27
clone size: few
D gene: TRBD2
CDR3 protein: CASSLAEGADTQYF
CDR3 DNA: TGTGCCAGCAGTCTAGCGGAAGGGGCAGATACGCAGTATTTT

J gene: TRBJ1-1
V gene: TRBV5-1
clone size: many
D gene: -
CDR3 protein: CASSMVRISEAFF
CDR3 DNA: TGCGCCAGCAGTATGGTTAGAATCTCTGAAGCTTTCTTT

J gene: TRBJ2-3
V gene: TRBV18
clone size: -
D gene: -
CDR3 protein: CANSSQTSAKDTQYF
CDR3 DNA: TGTGCCAACTCATCCCAGACGAGTGCGAAAGATACGCAGTATTTT

J gene: TRBJ1-2
V gene: TRBV5-1
clone size: few
D gene: -
CDR3 protein: CASSQEAADQSYGYTF
CDR3 DNA: TGCGCCAGCAGTCAGGAGGCAGCGGATCAGTCCTATGGCTACACCTTC

J gene: TRBJ1-2
V gene: TRBV18
clone size: many
D gene: TRBD1
CDR3 protein: CASSQQGAANYGYTF
CDR3 DNA: TGTGCCAGCTCACAGCAGGGGGCAGCGAACTATGGCTACACCTTC

J gene: TRBJ2-1
V gene: TRBV9
clone size: few
D gene: -
CDR3 protein: CASSVGRLAAPGSREGWNNEQFF
CDR3 DNA: TGTGCCAGCAGCGTAGGTAGGCTAGCCGCACCCGGGAGTCGAGAAGGTTGGAACAATGAGCAGTTCTTC

J gene: TRBJ1-3
V gene: TRBV10-1
clone size: -
D gene: -
CDR3 protein: CASSFTRTGNTIYF
CDR3 DNA: TGTGCCAGCAGTTTTACCCGAACGGGAAACACCATATATTTT

J gene: TRBJ1-2
V gene: TRBV12-3/TRBV12-4
clone size: -
D gene: -
CDR3 protein: CASMGADQYGYTF
CDR3 DNA: TGTGCCAGCATGGGAGCGGACCAGTATGGCTACACCTTC

J gene: TRBJ2-1
V gene: TRBV14
clone size: -
D gene: TRBD2
CDR3 protein: CASNQRTSGDTYNEQFF
CDR3 DNA: TGTGCCAGCAACCAACGGACTAGCGGGGATACCTACAATGAGCAGTTCTTC

J gene: TRBJ1-4
V gene: TRBV6-1
clone size: many
D gene: -
CDR3 protein: CASVKATNEKLFF
CDR3 DNA: TGTGCCAGCGTTAAAGCGACTAATGAGAAACTGTTTTTT

J gene: TRBJ2-1
V gene: TRBV7-9
clone size: -
D gene: TRBD2
CDR3 protein: CASSLRASGRPQSEQFF
CDR3 DNA: TGTGCCAGCAGCCTACGGGCTAGCGGGAGGCCCCAGAGTGAGCAGTTCTTC

J gene: TRBJ1-2
V gene: TRBV20-1
clone size: -
D gene: -
CDR3 protein: CSARRGGIVGGYTF
CDR3 DNA: TGCAGTGCTAGAAGGGGAGGGATTGTGGGCGGCTACACCTTC

J gene: TRBJ2-7
V gene: TRBV11-2
clone size: many
D gene: TRBD2
CDR3 protein: CASSSFGTSGRAGYEQYF
CDR3 DNA: TGTGCCAGCAGCTCCTTCGGGACTAGCGGGAGGGCCGGTTACGAGCAGTACTTC

J gene: TRBJ2-1
V gene: TRBV7-2
clone size: few
D gene: TRBD2
CDR3 protein: CASSLSSGAVNEQFF
CDR3 DNA: TGTGCCAGCAGCTTATCTAGCGGGGCTGTCAATGAGCAGTTCTTC

J gene: TRBJ2-5
V gene: TRBV7-8
clone size: many
D gene: -
CDR3 protein: CASSLGQRGQETQYF
CDR3 DNA: TGTGCCAGCAGCTTAGGCCAGCGAGGGCAAGAGACCCAGTACTTC

J gene: TRBJ2-1
V gene: TRBV29-1
clone size: many
D gene: -
CDR3 protein: CSVVQGISYNEQFF
CDR3 DNA: TGCAGCGTTGTACAGGGAATTTCGTACAATGAGCAGTTCTTC

J gene: TRBJ1-1
V gene: TRBV28
clone size: few
D gene: TRBD1
CDR3 protein: CASARTWTGILNTEAFF
CDR3 DNA: TGTGCCAGCGCGCGGACATGGACAGGGATACTGAACACTGAAGCTTTCTTT

J gene: TRBJ1-1
V gene: TRBV2
clone size: many
D gene: -
CDR3 protein: CASVTRVNTEAFF
CDR3 DNA: TGTGCCAGCGTAACGCGGGTGAACACTGAAGCTTTCTTT